This T cell receptor (beta chain) was observed in a study of blood T cell repertoires in COVID-19. Overall study: Collection of acute and convalescent COVID-19 samples took place in the United States, Italy and Spain.

Followed longitudinally, the Seattle patients had been enrolled during active infection. Methods used by the authors: Reference gene primer amplification gave estimated nucleated cell counts. Produced via immunoSEQ multiplex PCR; TCRdb's table is partial and in-frame only. The V and J calls and clone size are taken from that table; D and trimming were inferred from the DNA. The table includes over 450,000 clones, roughly nine tenths detected once. The V and J ends lost 3 bases and 0 bases respectively, with 9 bases between them. The CDR3 has 15 amino acids. CDR1 is MNHNS and CDR2 is SASEGT in the germline V gene.

This receptor was identified in a man between 18 and 29 years old with COVID-19, enrolled during active disease. The sequenced sample consisted of peripheral blood. The gene calls are TRBV6-1 and TRBJ1-3; D is unresolved. In DNA, the CDR3 is TGTGCCAGCAGTGACACAGAGCCCTCTGGAAACACCATATATTTT. Its protein product is CASSDTEPSGNTIYF.